The 26 T cell receptor beta chains listed next were all sequenced from one sample in a study of tumor-infiltrating lymphocytes in primary liver carcinoma. It was unsorted whole blood that yielded blood RNA, and germline DNA was also extracted. Total RNA (roughly 550 ng) served as template for TCR beta cDNA synthesis primed by a constant-region primer. Modified slightly, ARM-PCR produced TCR beta libraries over three nested multiplex PCR rounds. Primers for the first two PCR rounds were TRBV1-TRBV30 forward primers and a C-beta reverse primer (around 10 cycles per round). TCRdb reprocessed the multiplex PCR reads with MiXCR, giving one entry per CDR3 protein. The sample shows approximately 310,000 distinct CDR3 sequences, more than 55% of them seen only once. The sample comprised peripheral blood. The receptor set was obtained from a man aged 35-49 years with primary liver carcinoma and hepatitis B virus infection.

The chain links TRBV7-3 to TRBJ2-1, with D possibly being TRBD2 (6 bases). CDR3 length equals 15 residues. The germline CDR1 and CDR2 sequences are SGHTA and FQGTGA. Trimming removed 2 bases from V and 0 bases from J, with 8 bases in between. The CDR3 coding sequence is TGTGCCAGCAGCTTATCAGCGGGCTCCTACAATGAGCAGTTCTTC. Amino acids: CASSLSAGSYNEQFF.

As to this clonotype: Just one base apart from a much larger clone, this may be a read error. The chain combines TRBV29-1 with TRBJ1-4, with TRBD1 as a possible D gene (5 bases). The CDR3 runs to 14 residues. Per the germline V gene, CDR1 is SQVTM and CDR2 is ANQGSEA. The V and J ends lost 4 bases and 10 bases respectively, with 19 bases between them. The CDR3 sequence is CSVGDPPRMGKLFF. The CDR3 nucleotides read TGCAGCGTTGGGGACCCGCCTAGGATGGGAAAACTGTTTTTT.

This clonotype was detected many times. The chain links TRBV6-1 to TRBJ2-2; 7 bases align to TRBD2. This CDR3 has 14 amino acids. CDR1 MNHNS and CDR2 SASEGT come from the germline V gene. V lost 7 bases and J lost 3; bases outside the gene matches: 5. The chain's CDR3 is CASTPAGYTGELFF. CDR3 DNA: TGTGCCAGCACGCCAGCGGGGTACACCGGGGAGCTGTTTTTT.

With regard to this clonotype: Possible read error: a much larger clone is one base away. CDR3 nucleotides: TGCAGAGTTGAGGGGGGCCCTCCGGGCTACACCTTC. Translating it yields CRVEGGPPGYTF. The V call is TRBV29-1, the J call TRBJ1-2; D is perhaps TRBD1 (6 bases). The CDR3 is 12 residues long. Per germline, CDR1 SQVTM and CDR2 ANQGSEA.

Note on this clonotype: The junction does not match germline at one end; this may be a read error. The genes are TRBV10-3 and TRBJ2-1; D is possibly TRBD1 (5 bases). This CDR3 has 12 residues. From germline, CDR1 is ENHRY and CDR2 SYGVKD. CDR3 sequence reads: CVISESQGEQFF. CDR3 bases: TGTGTCATCAGCGAGTCTCAGGGTGAGCAGTTCTTC.

Comments on this clonotype: This may be a read error, as it is one base from a much larger clone. This chain connects TRBV6-2 or TRBV6-3 to TRBJ1-5; D ambiguous. The CDR3 covers 14 residues. Germline assignment: CDR1 MNHEY and CDR2 SVGEGT. Trimming took off 10 bases at V and 4 bases at J, with 17 bases between the two ends. The CDR3 loop is CATEERAPNQPQHF. The CDR3 nucleotides are TGTGCCACCGAGGAACGGGCACCTAATCAGCCCCAGCATTTT.

Remarks on this clonotype: The conserved phenylalanine or tryptophan is not found at the CDR3 terminus, so this likely reflects a read error. The chain uses TRBV6-2 or TRBV6-3 and TRBJ2-1; D unresolved. CDR3 length equals 16 residues. Germline CDR1 MNHEY, CDR2 SVGEGT. V lost 8 bases and J lost 0, with 17 bases in between. CDR3 residues: CASGGRVLSSYNEQFL. The CDR3 nucleotides read TGTGCCAGCGGCGGACGGGTCCTTAGCTCCTACAATGAGCAGTTCCTC.

A note on this clonotype: Mismatch with germline at one junction end may stem from a read error. The chain uses TRBV12-3 or TRBV12-4 and TRBJ1-4; no reliable D call. The CDR3 runs 14 residues. Written as DNA, the CDR3 is TGTGCCAACAGTTTGTCCGGGCTAAGGGAAAAACTGTTGTTT. Residues: CANSLSGLREKLLF.

On this clonotype: An end of the junction does not agree with germline; a read error may underlie this. V and J are TRBV11-2 and TRBJ2-1; 9 bases are a match to TRBD2. The CDR3 is made up of 15 amino acids. From germline, CDR1 is SGHAT and CDR2 FQNNGV. The CDR3 sequence: CASSQREEEGNEQLF. The DNA for the CDR3 is TGTGCCAGCAGCCAGCGGGAGGAAGAAGGCAATGAGCAGCTCTTC.

The chain links TRBV12-3 or TRBV12-4 to TRBJ1-5; TRBD1 matches 7 bases. V lost 6 bases and J lost 2; bases outside the gene matches: 4. The CDR3 covers 14 residues. In nucleotides, the CDR3 is TGTGCCAGCAGGCAGGGGGTCGGCAATCAGCCCCAGCATTTT. Translating gives CASRQGVGNQPQHF.

For this clonotype: Germline and junction disagree at one end, which may indicate a read error. V is TRBV11-2 and J is TRBJ1-1, with 7 positions matching TRBD1. There are 13 residues in the CDR3. From germline, CDR1 is SGHAT and CDR2 FQNNGV. The CDR3 region has the DNA TGTGTCAGCAGGAGGGGACAGAACACTGAAGCTCTCTTT. Its protein is CVSRRGQNTEALF.

A word on this clonotype: At one end the junction does not follow the germline gene, possibly because of a read error. V usage is TRBV13 and J usage is TRBJ1-1, with 10 bases identical to TRBD1. This CDR3 comprises 16 residues. The V gene's germline CDR1 is PRHDT and CDR2 FYEKMQ (reference sequence). The CDR3 sequence: CVSSSRDRGLNTEAFF. DNA of the CDR3: TGTGTCAGCAGCTCCCGGGACAGGGGACTGAACACTGAAGCCTTCTTT.

In the case of this clonotype: The final CDR3 position lacks the conserved phenylalanine or tryptophan, pointing to a likely read error. V gene TRBV29-1 combines with J gene TRBJ2-7; 7 positions agree with TRBD1. CDR1 and CDR2 (germline): SQVTM, ANQGSEA. V dropped 4 bases and J dropped 6; count of bases not matched to a gene: 6. The CDR3 is 12 residues long. CDR3 loop: CSVGQGVREQYL. The CDR3 coding sequence is TGCAGCGTTGGACAGGGTGTTCGCGAGCAGTACCTC.

With regard to this clonotype: With a much larger clone just one base away, this may be a read error. Lacking the conserved final phenylalanine or tryptophan, this CDR3 likely reflects a read error. This rearrangement joins TRBV14 to TRBJ2-1, with 11 bases that match TRBD2. CDR1 and CDR2 from the germline V gene are SGHDN and FVKESK. The CDR3 contains 15 residues. V was pared by 6 bases and J by 4 bases, with 5 bases of the junction left unmatched. The CDR3 loop reads CASSSLAGAYNEQFI. The CDR3, as DNA: TGTGCCAGCAGTTCACTAGCGGGAGCGTACAATGAGCAGTTCATC.

J is TRBJ2-1 and V is TRBV5-5; D ambiguous. Germline V gene sequence: CDR1 SGHKS, CDR2 YYEKEE (reference sequence). The CDR3 has 13 amino acids. The V gene lost 2 bases and the J gene lost 6 bases, with 9 bases spanning the gap. The CDR3 is CASSFFPINEQFF. CDR3 nucleotide sequence: TGTGCCAGCAGCTTTTTCCCGATCAATGAGCAGTTCTTC.

Notes on this clonotype: Because it lacks the conserved phenylalanine or tryptophan at the end, this CDR3 is likely a read error. The DNA is left out, because the CDR3 cannot be placed on it with certainty; the CDR3 is given as TCRdb lists it. The chain recombines TRBV4-2 with TRBJ1-4. The germline V gene encodes CDR1 LGHNA and CDR2 YNFKEQ. Including both end residues, the CDR3 is 14 amino acids long. The CDR3 here is CASSQGGEDEKLLY.

A note on this clonotype: Just one base apart from a much larger clone, this may be a read error. The chain combines TRBV4-1 with TRBJ1-1; D may be TRBD1 (5 bases). The CDR3 covers 15 residues. Trimming stripped 1 base from V and 5 bases from J, with 14 bases between. CDR1 is MGHRA and CDR2 is YSYEKL in the germline V gene. CDR3 loop: CASSQVAGGSTEAFF. The CDR3 nucleotides are TGCGCCAGCAGCCAAGTTGCGGGGGGGAGTACTGAAGCTTTCTTT.

The chain employs TRBV6-5 and TRBJ2-6; 8 bases map to TRBD1. This CDR3 spans 18 amino acids. Germline lookup yields CDR1 MNHEY and CDR2 SVGAGI. Losses at the gene ends were 5 bases for V and 2 bases for J; bases not matched to a gene: 11. The CDR3 nucleotides are TGTGCCAGCAGTCTTTGGACAGGGATGAAAGCTGGGGCCAACGTCCTGACTTTC. Translation gives CASSLWTGMKAGANVLTF.

The table lists this clonotype with many counts. The chain has TRBV29-1 and TRBJ2-1, with 11 bases lining up with TRBD2. The CDR3 length is 17 residues. Unmatched junction bases numbered 7, after V lost 3 bases and J lost 0 bases. Looked up from germline, CDR1 is SQVTM and CDR2 is ANQGSEA. CDR3 in amino acids: CSVEPRLAGISYNEQFF. For the CDR3, the DNA is TGCAGCGTTGAGCCACGACTAGCGGGGATCTCCTACAATGAGCAGTTCTTC.

In the case of this clonotype: This clone may be a read error of a much larger clone one base away. The chain joins TRBV29-1 to TRBJ2-7, with TRBD1 matching 10 bases. Germline CDR1 and CDR2: SQVTM and ANQGSEA. This CDR3 is built from 13 residues. This CDR3 reads CNVDRGLGNEQYF. CDR3 sequence (DNA): TGCAACGTCGACAGGGGGCTAGGTAACGAGCAGTACTTC.

V gene TRBV5-1 combines with J gene TRBJ2-7; D not resolved. Trimming stripped 0 bases from V and 9 bases from J, with 19 bases between. This CDR3 contains 15 residues. From germline, CDR1 is SGHRS and CDR2 YFSETQ. In nucleotides, the CDR3 is TGCGCCAGCAGCTTGGCGAACGTCGGCCGCTACAGGCAGTACTTC. This sequence encodes CASSLANVGRYRQYF. Full variable domain (outside the CDR3, taken from reference TRBV5-1 and TRBJ2-7): KAGVTQTPRYLIKTRGQQVTLSCSPISGHRSVSWYQQTPGQGLQFLFEYFSETQRNKGNFPGRFSGRQFSNSRSEMNVSTLELGDSALYLCASSLANVGRYRQYFGPGTRLTVT.

This clonotype was observed at least ten times. The chain uses TRBV6-2 or TRBV6-3 and TRBJ1-5; possible D gene TRBD1, 6 bases. With 9 bases removed from V and 4 bases from J, the gap between germline ends came to 13 bases. This CDR3 region has 13 residues. Germline V gives CDR1 MNHEY, CDR2 SVGEGT. The chain's CDR3 is CASTDRINQPQHF. The CDR3 DNA follows: TGTGCCAGTACGGACAGAATTAATCAGCCCCAGCATTTT.

This clonotype was recorded at least ten times. The chain recombines TRBV6-6 with TRBJ1-4; D is uncertain. The CDR3 is 13 amino acids. Between the trimmed V and J ends, which lost 10 bases and 4 bases, there was a span of 13 bases. The germline V gene has CDR1 MNHNY and CDR2 SVGAGI (reference sequence). CDR3 sequence: CATSGRYNEKLFF. CDR3 DNA sequence: TGTGCCACTTCTGGACGGTATAATGAAAAACTGTTTTTT.

The rearrangement uses TRBV29-1 and TRBJ2-7; the D gene is possibly TRBD2 (6 bases). Germline loops: CDR1 SQVTM, CDR2 ANQGSEA. This CDR3 is 16 amino acids long. Deletions cut 0 bases from V and 3 bases from J, with 18 bases between. The CDR3 DNA is TGCAGCGTTGAAGAGCGTCGGAGGGGATTAATCTACGAGCAGTACTTC. Its translation: CSVEERRRGLIYEQYF.

This clonotype was recorded at least ten times. V gene TRBV5-4 combines with J gene TRBJ2-1; no firm D call. CDR1 is SGHNT and CDR2 is YYREEE in the germline V gene (reference sequence). V lost 4 bases and J 9 bases, leaving 11 bases between the germline ends. The CDR3 runs 12 residues. DNA of the CDR3: TGTGCCAGCAGCCGACCGGGCGGTGAGCAGTTCTTC. Translating gives CASSRPGGEQFF. The whole variable domain, remainder taken from reference TRBV5-4 and TRBJ2-1, is ETGVTQSPTHLIKTRGQQVTLRCSSQSGHNTVSWYQQALGQGPQFIFQYYREEENGRGNFPPRFSGLQFPNYSSELNVNALELDDSALYLCASSRPGGEQFFGPGTRLTVL.

Turning to this clonotype: With a much larger clone just one base away, this may be a read error. The rearrangement links TRBV5-1 to TRBJ2-3; 12 bases map to TRBD2. This CDR3 is built from 16 residues. In germline, CDR1 is SGHRS, CDR2 YFSETQ. The CDR3 spells CASSLGLAGEPDMQYF. The CDR3 region has the DNA TGCGCCAGCAGCTTGGGACTAGCGGGAGAGCCGGATATGCAGTATTTT. The full variable domain, rest sourced from reference TRBV5-1 and TRBJ2-3, is KAGVTQTPRYLIKTRGQQVTLSCSPISGHRSVSWYQQTPGQGLQFLFEYFSETQRNKGNFPGRFSGRQFSNSRSEMNVSTLELGDSALYLCASSLGLAGEPDMQYFGPGTRLTVL.